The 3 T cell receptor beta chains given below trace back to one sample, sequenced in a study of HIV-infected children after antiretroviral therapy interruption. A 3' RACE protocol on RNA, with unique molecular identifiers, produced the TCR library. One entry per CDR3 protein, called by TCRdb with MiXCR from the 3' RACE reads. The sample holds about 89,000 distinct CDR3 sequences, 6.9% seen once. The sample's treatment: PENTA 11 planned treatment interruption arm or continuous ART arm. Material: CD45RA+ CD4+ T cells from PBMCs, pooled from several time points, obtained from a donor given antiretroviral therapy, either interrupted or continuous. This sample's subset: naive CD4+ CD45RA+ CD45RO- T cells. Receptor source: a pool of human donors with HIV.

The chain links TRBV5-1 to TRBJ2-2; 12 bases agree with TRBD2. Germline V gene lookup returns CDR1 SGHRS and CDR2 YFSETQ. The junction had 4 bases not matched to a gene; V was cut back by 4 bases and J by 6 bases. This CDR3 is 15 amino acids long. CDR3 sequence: CASSLGLAGPGELFF. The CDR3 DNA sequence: TGCGCCAGCAGCCTGGGACTAGCGGGTCCCGGGGAGCTGTTTTTT.

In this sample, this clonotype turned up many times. The CDR3 sequence: CAISGRLPPASNEQFF. The CDR3 DNA reads TGTGCCATCAGTGGTAGACTACCTCCTGCCTCCAATGAGCAGTTCTTC. This chain uses TRBV10-3 with TRBJ2-1; tentatively, D is TRBD2 (5 bases). Germline CDR1 and CDR2: ENHRY and SYGVKD. The CDR3 length is 16 residues. The ends were cut back, 4 bases at V and 6 bases at J, with 19 bases in the middle.

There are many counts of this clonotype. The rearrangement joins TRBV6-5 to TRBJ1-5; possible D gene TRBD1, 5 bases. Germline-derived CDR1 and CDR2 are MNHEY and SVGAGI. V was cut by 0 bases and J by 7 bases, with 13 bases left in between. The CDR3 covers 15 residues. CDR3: CASSYSTGGEQPQHF. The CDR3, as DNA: TGTGCCAGCAGTTACTCGACTGGGGGAGAGCAGCCCCAGCATTTT.